These 13 T cell receptor beta chains were all obtained from the same sample, sequenced in a study of CD8+CD57+ T cells in acquired aplastic anemia. The template for TCR beta VDJ and CDR3 sequence profiling was genomic DNA. A single record per CDR3 protein comes from TCRdb applying MiXCR to the reads. The profile shows some 150,000 distinct CDR3 sequences, 40% to 45% of them singletons. The sample taken for sequencing was sorted CD4+, CD8+, or CD8+CD57+ T cells (not recorded which) from PBMCs. The receptors here all came from a human donor in good health, serving as a control.

Comment on this clonotype: A read error is likely, as this CDR3 ends without the conserved phenylalanine or tryptophan. The limits of the CDR3 on the DNA are not certain, so only TCRdb's listed CDR3 is given. The chain links TRBV7-2 to TRBJ2-5; TRBD1, the table's D call, lacks a check against the DNA. Germline CDR1 reads SGHTA; CDR2 reads FQGNSA. The CDR3 length is 8 residues, termini included. CDR3 amino acids: CASSLPGL.

At least ten counts were recorded for this clonotype. This chain links TRBV19 with TRBJ1-2, with D tentatively TRBD1 (6 bases). The CDR3 has 14 residues. Germline V gives CDR1 LNHDA, CDR2 SQIVND (reference sequence). Trimming removed 7 bases from V and 6 bases from J, with 18 bases in between. The CDR3 region is CASNLDRWMDGYTF. For the CDR3, the DNA is TGTGCCAGTAATCTCGACAGGTGGATGGATGGCTACACCTTC.

The chain employs TRBV5-4 and TRBJ2-3; 9 bases align to TRBD2. The CDR3 covers 16 residues. The germline V gene has CDR1 SGHNT and CDR2 YYREEE (reference sequence). V dropped 3 bases and J dropped 10; count of bases not matched to a gene: 15. CDR3 amino acids: CASSSRASGTPNPQYF. CDR3 nucleotides: TGTGCCAGCAGCTCGAGGGCTAGCGGGACCCCCAACCCGCAGTATTTT.

The rearrangement links TRBV9 to TRBJ1-1; 8 bases agree with TRBD1. CDR3 length: 14 amino acids. The germline CDR1 and CDR2 sequences are SGDLS and YYNGEE. The J segment lost 4 bases and the V segment lost 3 bases, leaving 5 bases of the junction unmatched. CDR3 in amino acids: CASSDHRGGTEAFF. The DNA for the CDR3 is TGTGCCAGCAGCGACCACAGGGGGGGCACTGAAGCTTTCTTT.

At least ten counts were recorded for this clonotype. The gene calls are TRBV5-5 and TRBJ2-7; no clear D. V was trimmed by 0 bases and J by 6 bases, leaving 4 bases between them. Germline CDR1 reads SGHKS; CDR2 reads YYEKEE (reference sequence). This CDR3 region has 11 residues. The CDR3 coding sequence is TGTGCCAGCAGCTTGGAAACCGAGCAGTACTTC. It codes for CASSLETEQYF.

This clonotype was picked up many times. The genes are TRBV6-6 and TRBJ1-1; no firm D call. Germline loops: CDR1 MNHNY, CDR2 SVGAGI (reference sequence). The CDR3 is 15 amino acids. Trimming pared 5 bases from V and 4 bases from J, leaving 17 bases between. CDR3: CASSPTRMSGTEAFF. The CDR3 DNA is TGTGCCAGCAGTCCCACCCGGATGTCGGGCACTGAAGCTTTCTTT.

Only a few counts were recorded for this clonotype. A much bigger clone sits one base away, suggesting this may be a read error. V is TRBV12-3 or TRBV12-4 and J is TRBJ2-7; the D gene is possibly TRBD1 (6 bases). The CDR3 is 14 amino acids. Written as DNA, the CDR3 is TGTCCCAGCAGTTCCCAGACAGGCCTGGACGAGCAGTACTTC. Residues: CPSSSQTGLDEQYF.

Note on this clonotype: Germline is not matched at one junction end, which may reflect a read error. Written as DNA, the CDR3 is TGTGCCAGCAGATCCTTCGGCGGGGGCCCTGTGACAGATGCGCAGTATTTT. As protein: CASRSFGGGPVTDAQYF. The chain employs TRBV27 and TRBJ2-3; possible D gene TRBD2, 7 bases. In germline, CDR1 is MNHEY, CDR2 SMNVEV (reference sequence). The CDR3 totals 17 residues.

This clonotype is judged medium-sized. The chain recombines TRBV10-1 with TRBJ1-2; D remains ambiguous. There are 13 residues in the CDR3. Germline lookup yields CDR1 WNHNN and CDR2 SYGVQD (reference sequence). With 5 bases removed from V and 0 bases from J, the gap between germline ends came to 7 bases. The CDR3 sequence: CASSLSPNYGYTF. The DNA for the CDR3 is TGCGCCAGCAGTTTGAGTCCTAACTATGGCTACACCTTC.

This clonotype was seen ten or more times. The chain couples TRBV2 to TRBJ2-2, with TRBD2 matching over 13 bases. Losses at the gene ends were 5 bases for V and 5 bases for J; bases not matched to a gene: 11. The CDR3 is made up of 18 amino acids. Looked up from germline, CDR1 is SNHLY and CDR2 is FYNNEI. CDR3 region: CASSLGLAGDPGTGELFF. Written as DNA, the CDR3 is TGTGCCAGCAGTCTCGGACTAGCGGGAGACCCAGGGACCGGGGAGCTGTTTTTT.

Concerning this clonotype: A clone one base away is much larger, so this may be a read error. This chain uses TRBV5-1 with TRBJ1-2; D gene ambiguous. The germline V gene has CDR1 SGHRS and CDR2 YFSETQ. This CDR3 is 14 amino acids long. With 0 bases removed from V and 8 bases from J, the gap between germline ends came to 14 bases. The CDR3 protein is CASSLETRKQGYTF. The DNA of the CDR3 is TGCGCCAGCAGCTTGGAAACAAGGAAGCAAGGCTACACCTTC.

This clonotype appeared many times. This chain uses TRBV9 with TRBJ1-2; 11 bases are a match to TRBD1. J lost 8 bases, V lost 4 bases, and 7 bases had no gene match. The CDR3 totals 14 residues. CDR1 and CDR2 from the germline V gene are SGDLS and YYNGEE. The CDR3 coding sequence is TGTGCCAGCAGCACTCCCGGACAGGGGGCAGGCTACACCTTC. It codes for CASSTPGQGAGYTF.

The chain recombines TRBV24-1 with TRBJ1-2; D might be TRBD1 (5 bases). Trimming stripped 5 bases from V and 0 bases from J, with 12 bases between. In germline, CDR1 is KGHDR, CDR2 SFDVKD. This CDR3 is 15 amino acids long. CDR3 residues: CATSAGRDSNYGYTF. DNA of the CDR3: TGTGCCACCAGTGCGGGCAGGGATTCTAACTATGGCTACACCTTC.